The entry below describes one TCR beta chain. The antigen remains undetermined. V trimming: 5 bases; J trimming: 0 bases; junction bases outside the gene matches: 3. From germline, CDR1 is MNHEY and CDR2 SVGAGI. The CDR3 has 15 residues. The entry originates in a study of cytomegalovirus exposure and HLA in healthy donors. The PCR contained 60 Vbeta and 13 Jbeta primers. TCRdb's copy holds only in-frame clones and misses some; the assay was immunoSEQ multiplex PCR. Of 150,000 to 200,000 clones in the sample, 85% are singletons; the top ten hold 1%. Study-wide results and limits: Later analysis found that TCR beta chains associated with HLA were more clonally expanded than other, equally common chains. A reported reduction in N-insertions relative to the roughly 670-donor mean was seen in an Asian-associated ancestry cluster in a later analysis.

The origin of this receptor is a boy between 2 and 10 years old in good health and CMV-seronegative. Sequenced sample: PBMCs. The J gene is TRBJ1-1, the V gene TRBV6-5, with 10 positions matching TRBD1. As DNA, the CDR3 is TGTGCCAGCAGTCGGACAGGGGGTATGAACACTGAAGCTTTCTTT. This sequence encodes CASSRTGGMNTEAFF.